This record looks at one TCR beta chain sequence and its context. This clonotype was observed a handful of times. It has no known antigen specificity. No much larger clone is present one base from it, and per-base qualities are unavailable. V is pared back by 0 bases and J by 1 base, with 8 bases lying between the germline termini. The CDR3 holds 15 amino acids from the cysteine to the phenylalanine. CDR3 DNA only is kept here, 45 bases in frame from base 1. Looking up the germline V gene (reference sequence) yields CDR1 SGHNT and CDR2 YYREEE. This sample's treatment or condition label indicates: live attenuated yellow fever vaccine strain. Two biological replicates of bulk PBMCs were collected at each blood-draw timepoint. A standard Ficoll-Paque protocol was used to isolate PBMCs from peripheral blood. TriZol was used to extract RNA from bulk PBMCs, CD4 and CD8 fractions, and dextramer-positive and dextramer-negative fractions.

The sample belongs to a study of T cells after yellow fever vaccination (dated by TCRdb to the late 2010s). Background on the whole study: The SMART-Seq v4 Ultra Low Input RNA kit was used to prepare libraries from fractions with low cell numbers. Two healthy male donors, one aged 18 to 30 and one aged 30 to 40 years, were included in the cohort. Bulk TCR alpha and beta repertoires were sequenced longitudinally to track T-cell clones before and after primary and booster YFV17D yellow fever vaccination. Bulk PBMC replicates and cell subsets were isolated from blood drawn at multiple timepoints before and after both primary and secondary immunization.

This sample was sequenced with an Illumina NovaSeq 6000. TCR cDNA was synthesized by 5'RACE template switching, which introduced a universal primer site and unique molecular identifiers. Priming of cDNA synthesis was performed from both the TCR alpha and TCR beta constant segments. Library amplification involved two PCR steps, and the second step added sample barcodes and sequencing adapters. Sequencing of libraries was done on Illumina HiSeq 2500 (2x100 bp) or NovaSeq (2x150 bp). Concerning the study's data processing: MIGEC was used to demultiplex reads and collapse the reads into UMI consensus sequences, and MiXCR was used for V(D)J alignment. Clonotypes responding to the vaccine were identified with edgeR on replicate PBMC samples, with the criteria of FDR below 0.01 and a log2 fold change above 5 up to day 15. Bulk clonotypes were assigned CD4 or CD8 identity according to which sequenced CD4 or CD8 repertoire held them at higher abundance. TCRdb ran its own pipeline on the public reads, namely fastp trimming at Q25 and MiXCR clone calling, and kept in-frame beta chains. When rows share a CDR3 protein, they turn into one entry using the most common DNA and genes. TCRdb's processing, not the authors' own work, is the source of the V and J calls. The table for this sample lists about 310,000 distinct CDR3 sequences; approximately 3.9% of them were counted only once. The ten largest make up 20% to 30% of the sample.

Broad study findings and their caveats: Most clones expanded after primary vaccination were re-detected after the booster (approximately 96% of CD4 and 88% of CD8), suggesting broad memory maintenance. Compared with the primary T-cell response, the secondary T-cell response was faster but weaker, reaching its peak on day 5 rather than on day 15. A small share of clonotypes occurred in both CD4 and CD8 compartments, likely arising from convergent recombination. The study included only two donors, which limits how far the findings can be generalized. FACS-sorted repertoires could contain abundant contaminating clonotypes from the bulk population, so computational filtering was required.

Recombination connected TRBV5-4 to TRBJ2-1; no D gene can be assigned with confidence. Sequenced here: PBMCs, sampled on the day of the yellow fever booster vaccination. The source of this sequence is a young man who received the YFV17D yellow fever vaccine. The CDR3 loop reads CASSLVPGSYNEQFF. The bases read TGTGCCAGCAGCTTGGTCCCGGGTTCCTACAATGAGCAGTTCTTC.